This T cell receptor (beta chain) was sequenced for a study of control samples from healthy donors and cancer patients. Assay used: immunoSEQ multiplex PCR; TCRdb lists only in-frame clones, some missing. Of approximately 82,000 clones in the sample, about 90% were seen once. The CDR3 covers 12 residues. V was shortened by 2 bases and J by 2 bases, with 3 bases between the two germline ends. The sequencing sample was made of blood. The J gene is TRBJ1-2, the V gene TRBV12-3 or TRBV12-4; the D is unclear. The receptor was derived from a man in his forties or fifties in good health. CDR3 residues: CASSLQNYGYTF. The CDR3 DNA is TGTGCCAGCAGTTTACAAAACTATGGCTACACCTTC.